A selection of T cell receptor beta chains follows, all from one sample in a study of breast tumors, draining lymph nodes, adjacent tissues. TCRdb re-analysed the multiplex PCR reads in MiXCR, keeping a single row per CDR3 protein. Here the sample spans approximately 45,000 distinct CDR3 sequences, approximately 22% being singletons. Sequences were obtained from breast tumor tissue. The receptors here all came from a female donor with breast cancer. Some clones in this sample may be carry-over from other donors' samples. Each CDR3 is given with its conserved first and last residue. Each record gives: D gene, J gene, clone size, V gene, CDR3 protein. D genes are given only for firm matches. Not all rows give a size; the values are once, few, many and, for expanded clones, a class.

>TRBD1|TRBJ1-6|medium-sized|TRBV6-1
CASSEGQGDNSPLHF
>.|TRBJ1-2|many|TRBV6-6
CASQTARGYTF
>TRBD2|TRBJ2-3|.|TRBV7-6
CASSWTSGGGTDTQYF
>.|TRBJ1-6|many|TRBV20-1
CSARVSGGLRETSPLHF
>TRBD1|TRBJ1-5|many|TRBV5-1
CASSLDRGQPQHF
>.|TRBJ2-7|many|TRBV18
CASSVPGCYEQYF
>TRBD2|TRBJ2-1|many|TRBV2
CASKLREGQYNEQFF
>.|TRBJ1-3|many|TRBV20-1
CSARRQASSGNTIYF
>.|TRBJ2-1|many|TRBV3-1
CASSQVGRGNEQFF
>TRBD2|TRBJ2-3|many|TRBV19
CASSGLAGSTDTQYF
>.|TRBJ1-2|few|TRBV19
CASRPRGLGYGYTF
>.|TRBJ2-2|.|TRBV18
CASSRAGADTGELFF
>.|TRBJ2-5|many|TRBV7-9
CASSSVGQETQYF
>.|TRBJ1-5|many|TRBV28
CASSLVSNQPQHF
>.|TRBJ1-5|.|TRBV11-2
CASSLERGQRSNQPQHF
>TRBD1|TRBJ1-2|many|TRBV2
CASSEAGTGGYGYTF
>.|TRBJ2-5|.|TRBV27
CASSQNSETQYF
>.|TRBJ1-3|many|TRBV4-2
CASSLGKSSGNTIYF
>.|TRBJ2-1|many|TRBV5-6
CASSLNNEQFF
>.|TRBJ1-4|few|TRBV5-5
CASSLGRMGEKLFF
>TRBD2|TRBJ2-7|medium-sized|TRBV2
CASRASGTSALRGEQYF
>.|TRBJ2-3|many|TRBV25-1
CASSEGPHMSTDTQYF
>.|TRBJ2-2|many|TRBV5-8
CASSFQSNTGELFF
>.|TRBJ2-7|many|TRBV6-1
CASTPEYYEQYF
>.|TRBJ1-2|many|TRBV20-1
CSGDSGTHNYGYTF
>.|TRBJ2-5|many|TRBV5-8
CASSPGAQETQYF
>TRBD2|TRBJ2-2|many|TRBV3-1
CASGRADIHGELFF
>TRBD1|TRBJ1-3|many|TRBV19
CASSSHRDSYSGNTIYF
>TRBD1|TRBJ1-5|many|TRBV6-6
CASIRGGPSSNQPQHF
>TRBD1|TRBJ1-2|few|TRBV28
CASSLYGTGYGYTF
>TRBD2|TRBJ2-3|many|TRBV12-3/TRBV12-4
CASSLPFGWASGSTDTQYF
>TRBD1|TRBJ2-5|.|TRBV9
CASSPSQGVAETQYF
>.|TRBJ1-1|.|TRBV19
CASSYGNTEAFF
>.|TRBJ2-6|.|TRBV30
CAWNHISGANVLTF
>.|TRBJ1-6|many|TRBV10-1
CARSLGGGRYSPLHF
>.|TRBJ2-6|many|TRBV20-1
CSADRSKVSGANVLTF
>.|TRBJ2-7|.|TRBV12-5
CASGSHRQYF
>TRBD1|TRBJ1-6|medium-sized|TRBV27
CASSLVGQGISPLHF
>.|TRBJ2-3|many|TRBV25-1
CASSEGGYTQYF
>.|TRBJ2-5|.|TRBV15
CATSRYRVGHWEETQYF
>TRBD1|TRBJ1-4|many|TRBV4-1
CASSQDIGTGSEKLFF
>.|TRBJ2-5|many|TRBV27
CASSLWGRGETQYF
>TRBD2|TRBJ2-1|many|TRBV4-1
CASSRGLAARGQFF
>.|TRBJ1-3|many|TRBV13
CASSFYRQVVDTIYF
>.|TRBJ2-6|many|TRBV2
CASRGGANVLTF
>.|TRBJ2-7|many|TRBV7-6
CASSSYRSYEQYF
>.|TRBJ1-4|many|TRBV7-9
CASSLGSGTNEKLFF
>.|TRBJ1-1|.|TRBV3-1
CASSQPPDRQAFF
>.|TRBJ1-6|many|TRBV2
CASSPQSPLHF
>TRBD1|TRBJ2-5|many|TRBV7-2
CASSGWDRDFQETQYF
>.|TRBJ2-5|few|TRBV4-1
CASSQGRIQETQYF
>TRBD1|TRBJ1-6|many|TRBV30
CAWSGWGTGYSPLHF
>TRBD1|TRBJ1-2|many|TRBV27
CASSTSRGREGYTF
>.|TRBJ1-2|many|TRBV2
CASSDPQGLAGYTF